One and the same sample provided the 7 T cell receptor beta chains below, sequenced in a study of T cells after yellow fever vaccination. TCRdb itself ran the 5' RACE reads through MiXCR, one entry per CDR3 protein. This repertoire shows fewer than 400,000 distinct CDR3 sequences, 9.5% to 12% found once; its top ten account for about 3.5%. The sample here was CD4+ T cells sorted from PBMCs, taken 45 days after the yellow fever booster vaccination. The receptors were gathered from a man younger than 30 who received the YFV17D yellow fever vaccine.

In this sample, this clonotype turned up a few times. The chain has TRBV28 and TRBJ1-4; D gene ambiguous. The V and J ends lost 3 bases and 6 bases respectively, with 8 bases between them. Germline assignment: CDR1 MDHEN and CDR2 SYDVKM. This CDR3 has 13 residues. The DNA for the CDR3 is TGTGCCAGCAGTTTTCCGAGGGATGAAAAACTGTTTTTT. As protein: CASSFPRDEKLFF. Filled out from reference TRBV28 and TRBJ1-4, the complete variable domain reads DVKVTQSSRYLVKRTGEKVFLECVQDMDHENMFWYRQDPGLGLRLIYFSYDVKMKEKGDIPEGYSVSREKKERFSLILESASTNQTSMYLCASSFPRDEKLFFGSGTQLSVL.

At least ten counts were recorded for this clonotype. This rearrangement joins TRBV7-9 to TRBJ2-3; D call uncertain. The CDR3 consists of 13 residues. The V gene's germline CDR1 is SEHNR and CDR2 FQNEAQ (reference sequence). V dropped 3 bases and J dropped 8 bases, with 12 bases sitting between them. CDR3 coding DNA: TGTGCCAGCAGCTTTGACTCTATGAGTACGCAGTATTTT. Protein sequence: CASSFDSMSTQYF.

This clonotype was observed many times. The chain employs TRBV5-1 and TRBJ2-5; D is ambiguous. The ends were cut back, 3 bases at V and 5 bases at J, with 14 bases in the middle. CDR1 is SGHRS, CDR2 YFSETQ, per germline. The CDR3 consists of 14 residues. For the CDR3, the DNA is TGCGCCAGCAGCTCGACCCATTATGGGGAGACCCAGTACTTC. This codes for CASSSTHYGETQYF.

The chain uses TRBV7-2 and TRBJ2-3; 9 bases align to TRBD2. Germline V gene data show CDR1 as SGHTA and CDR2 as FQGNSA. V was pared by 5 bases and J by 0 bases, with 6 bases of the junction left unmatched. CDR3 size: 16 residues. CDR3 sequence (DNA): TGTGCCAGCAGCGAACGGACTAGCGTGAGCACAGATACGCAGTATTTT. The encoded protein is CASSERTSVSTDTQYF. Variable domain in full (rest from reference TRBV7-2 and TRBJ2-3): GAGVSQSPSNKVTEKGKDVELRCDPISGHTALYWYRQSLGQGLEFLIYFQGNSAPDKSGLPSDRFSAERTGGSVSTLTIQRTQQEDSAVYLCASSERTSVSTDTQYFGPGTRLTVL.

The sample holds a few counts of this clonotype. The rearrangement joins TRBV5-6 to TRBJ2-3; D uncertain. Germline V gene data show CDR1 as SGHDT and CDR2 as YYEEEE. Trimming left V 4 bases short and J 2 bases short, with 11 bases between. The length of the CDR3 is 14 residues. CDR3 DNA: TGTGCCAGCAGCCTACAGCATTTCACAGATACGCAGTATTTT. Translating gives CASSLQHFTDTQYF. The full variable domain, its missing parts supplied by reference TRBV5-6 and TRBJ2-3, is DAGVTQSPTHLIKTRGQQVTLRCSPKSGHDTVSWYQQALGQGPQFIFQYYEEEERQRGNFPDRFSGHQFPNYSSELNVNALLLGDSALYLCASSLQHFTDTQYFGPGTRLTVL.

In its sample, this clonotype was seen many times. This chain joins TRBV5-5 and TRBJ1-4; D unclear. This CDR3 contains 14 residues. Trimming left V 0 bases short and J 6 bases short, with 9 bases between. CDR1 SGHKS and CDR2 YYEKEE come from the germline V gene (reference sequence). The CDR3 region has the DNA TGTGCCAGCAGCTTGGGATTGGGCCATGAAAAACTGTTTTTT. It translates to CASSLGLGHEKLFF. Complete variable domain (other parts from reference TRBV5-5 and TRBJ1-4): DAGVTQSPTHLIKTRGQQVTLRCSPISGHKSVSWYQQVLGQGPQFIFQYYEKEERGRGNFPDRFSARQFPNYSSELNVNALLLGDSALYLCASSLGLGHEKLFFGSGTQLSVL.

This rearrangement joins TRBV4-2 to TRBJ2-3; TRBD2 might be the D (6 bases). Germline V gene lookup returns CDR1 LGHNA and CDR2 YNFKEQ. V gave up 0 bases and J gave up 0 bases, with 10 bases separating them. This CDR3 has 16 residues. CDR3 in DNA: TGTGCCAGCAGCCAAGACCGCGGGGCCAGCACAGATACGCAGTATTTT. Protein: CASSQDRGASTDTQYF.